These 26 T cell receptor beta chains came from one sample sequenced in a study of cytomegalovirus exposure and HLA in healthy donors listed by TCRdb under 2017. The library was generated by the immunoSEQ multiplex PCR assay. As stored in TCRdb, this immuneACCESS dataset retains in-frame rearrangements with V and J assigned. A fraction of the clones does not appear; measured against another copy, unresolved V genes explain less than half of the discrepancy, and the remainder lacks a known reason. This sample gives hundreds of thousands of clones in total; around 90% of them show up just once. Together, the top ten hold roughly 2% of the sample. Sequencing was performed on PBMCs. The receptors here all came from a young woman in good health and CMV-seropositive.

This chain joins TRBV28 and TRBJ1-5, with D possibly matching TRBD1 (5 bases). V lost 6 bases, J lost 7 bases, and 10 bases lay in between. The CDR3 is made up of 12 amino acids. Germline values: CDR1 MDHEN, CDR2 SYDVKM. Here the CDR3 reads CASRGRVQPQHF. The CDR3 DNA reads TGTGCCAGCAGGGGGCGTGTCCAGCCCCAGCATTTT.

The rearrangement uses TRBV5-1 and TRBJ2-7; a weak D match, TRBD2 (6 bases). Trimming pared 0 bases from V and 6 bases from J, leaving 13 bases between. The germline V gene encodes CDR1 SGHRS and CDR2 YFSETQ. The CDR3 totals 14 residues. The CDR3 nucleotides are TGCGCCAGCAGCTTGGACGCGGGGTCGGGCGAGCAGTACTTC. This codes for CASSLDAGSGEQYF.

This clone is a singleton in its sample. The genes are TRBV11-2 and TRBJ1-2; the match to TRBD1 covers 7 bases. CDR1 SGHAT and CDR2 FQNNGV come from the germline V gene. The V segment lost 1 base and the J segment 4 bases; nucleotides outside the gene matches: 0. The CDR3 consists of 13 residues. CDR3 coding DNA: TGTGCCAGCAGCTTAGGACAGGGCTATGGCTACACCTTC. Its protein is CASSLGQGYGYTF.

This clone came up a few times. Within the sample, other DNA sequences also encode this same CDR3. The chain recombines TRBV2 with TRBJ1-1; the D gene is possibly TRBD1 (5 bases). Germline V gene lookup returns CDR1 SNHLY and CDR2 FYNNEI. CDR3 length: 13 amino acids. Trimming took off 4 bases at V and 1 base at J, with 7 bases between the two ends. CDR3 in DNA: TGTGCCAGCAGTGCAACAGGGAACACTGAAGCTTTCTTT. Translation gives CASSATGNTEAFF.

Details on this clone: Other DNA sequences within the sample encode an identical CDR3. The chain joins TRBV18 to TRBJ2-7, with 8 bases aligning to TRBD1. Unmatched junction bases numbered 3, after V lost 3 bases and J lost 5 bases. Germline-derived CDR1 and CDR2 are KGHSH and LQKENI. This CDR3 contains 13 residues. Here the CDR3 reads CASSPGTGDEQYF. Here the CDR3 DNA reads TGTGCCAGCTCACCCGGGACAGGCGACGAGCAGTACTTC. Together with reference TRBV18 and TRBJ2-7, the CDR3 gives the full variable domain: NAGVMQNPRHLVRRRGQEARLRCSPMKGHSHVYWYRQLPEEGLKFMVYLQKENIIDESGMPKERFSAEFPKEGPSILRIQQVVRGDSAAYFCASSPGTGDEQYFGPGTRLTVT.

V gene TRBV10-1 combines with J gene TRBJ1-5; D not resolved. The CDR3 is 13 amino acids. CDR1 is WNHNN, CDR2 SYGVQD, per germline (reference sequence). Trimming stripped 2 bases from V and 4 bases from J, with 6 bases between. The CDR3 protein is CASSETTNQPQHF. The DNA of the CDR3 is TGCGCCAGCAGTGAGACCACAAATCAGCCCCAGCATTTT.

This chain links TRBV4-1 with TRBJ1-2; possibly TRBD1 for D (6 bases). V was clipped by 2 bases and J by 4 bases, with 23 bases between them. CDR1 and CDR2 from the germline V gene are MGHRA and YSYEKL. The CDR3 has 18 amino acids. The CDR3 DNA reads as TGCGCCAGCAGCCAATCGGAGGTTGGGCAGGGGCGCCTCTATGGCTACACCTTC. Protein product: CASSQSEVGQGRLYGYTF.

The rearrangement joins TRBV30 to TRBJ1-2, with D possibly TRBD1 on 5 matching bases. Looked up from germline, CDR1 is GTSNPN and CDR2 is SVGIG (reference sequence). Trimming took 0 bases from V and 13 from J, leaving 21 bases between them. The CDR3 sequence is 14 residues long. CDR3 in amino acids: CAWSVRPRTGRGTF. The CDR3 nucleotides are TGTGCCTGGAGTGTACGTCCCCGGACGGGTAGGGGCACCTTC.

V is TRBV30 and J is TRBJ1-5; D uncertain. The CDR3 has 13 amino acids. Germline V gives CDR1 GTSNPN, CDR2 SVGIG (reference sequence). V dropped 3 bases and J dropped 1 base, with 7 bases sitting between them. The CDR3: CAWSPLSNQPQHF. The CDR3 nucleotides read TGTGCCTGGAGCCCGTTGAGCAATCAGCCCCAGCATTTT. Full variable domain (remainder filled in from reference TRBV30 and TRBJ1-5): SQTIHQWPATLVQPVGSPLSLECTVEGTSNPNLYWYRQAAGRGLQLLFYSVGIGQISSEVPQNLSASRPQDRQFILSSKKLLLSDSGFYLCAWSPLSNQPQHFGDGTRLSIL.

The chain uses TRBV27 and TRBJ2-1; 13 bases fit TRBD2. The CDR3 has 20 residues. The V segment lost 0 bases and the J segment 7 bases; nucleotides outside the gene matches: 15. Germline CDR1 MNHEY, CDR2 SMNVEV (reference sequence). CDR3 DNA: TGTGCCAGCAGTTTATCCCCACTAGCGGGAGGGCCAGGGGTGGGGAATGAGCAGTTCTTC. Protein product: CASSLSPLAGGPGVGNEQFF.

V usage is TRBV10-3 and J usage is TRBJ1-5; tentatively, D is TRBD1 (5 bases). The germline V gene has CDR1 ENHRY and CDR2 SYGVKD. This CDR3 has 13 residues. The V gene lost 3 bases and the J gene lost 3 bases, with 6 bases spanning the gap. The CDR3 sequence: CAISDRVNQPQHF. The DNA of the CDR3 is TGTGCCATCAGTGACAGGGTCAATCAGCCCCAGCATTTT.

This clone was seen more than once but under ten times. This chain joins TRBV4-1 and TRBJ1-5; TRBD1 is a possible D gene (6 bases). Deletions cut 3 bases from V and 11 bases from J, with 26 bases between. CDR1 MGHRA and CDR2 YSYEKL come from the germline V gene. This CDR3 has 17 residues. The CDR3 loop is CASSQGRGGHRPSAQHF. The CDR3 coding sequence is TGCGCCAGCAGCCAGGGCCGGGGGGGACATCGCCCCTCAGCCCAGCATTTT.

This clone occurred a few times. The chain combines TRBV6-1 with TRBJ1-2; 8 nucleotides line up with TRBD1. CDR3 length: 14 residues. Germline loops: CDR1 MNHNS, CDR2 SASEGT. Trimming took 5 bases from V and 3 from J; bases not matched to a gene: 5. CDR3 loop: CASSSTGEYYGYTF. CDR3 in DNA: TGTGCCAGCAGTTCGACAGGGGAGTACTATGGCTACACCTTC.

This clone has a handful of counts. V gene TRBV27 combines with J gene TRBJ2-7; 8 bases are a match to TRBD2. This CDR3 has 13 residues. Germline loops: CDR1 MNHEY, CDR2 SMNVEV (reference sequence). Unmatched junction bases numbered 8, after V lost 10 bases and J lost 3 bases. The CDR3 DNA is TGTGCCACACGGAGGCTAGCGGGCTACGAGCAGTACTTC. Translated: CATRRLAGYEQYF.

The rearrangement joins TRBV7-2 to TRBJ1-4; D gene uncertain. CDR3 length equals 18 residues. The germline CDR1 and CDR2 sequences are SGHTA and FQGNSA. Trimming removed 4 bases from V and 8 bases from J, with 26 bases in between. The CDR3 coding sequence is TGTGCCAGCAGCTCTCCGCTCGGTAACCCTGCCGCGAGCGAAAAACTGTTTTTT. Its translation is CASSSPLGNPAASEKLFF.

The CDR3 sequence: CASSQELSRSYEQYF. The CDR3 DNA reads as TGTGCCAGCAGCCAAGAACTTTCACGCTCCTACGAGCAGTACTTC. V is TRBV14 and J is TRBJ2-7, with unresolved D. This CDR3 spans 15 amino acids. CDR1 and CDR2 from the germline V gene are SGHDN and FVKESK. With 0 bases removed from V and 0 bases from J, the gap between germline ends came to 9 bases.

In the case of this clone: Other nucleotide sequences in the sample specify the same CDR3. The rearrangement joins TRBV18 to TRBJ1-1; D is perhaps TRBD1 (6 bases). Trimming took 2 bases from V and 0 from J, leaving 7 bases between them. CDR3 length: 14 amino acids. Germline CDR1 and CDR2: KGHSH and LQKENI. Here the CDR3 reads CASSPDRLNTEAFF. Written as DNA, the CDR3 is TGTGCCAGCTCACCAGACAGGTTGAACACTGAAGCTTTCTTT.

V gene TRBV7-8 combines with J gene TRBJ2-2, with D hard to call. Trimming took off 1 base at V and 2 bases at J, with 8 bases between the two ends. The germline V gene has CDR1 SGHVS and CDR2 FQNEAQ. The CDR3 length is 15 residues. CDR3 region: CASSLGRLNTGELFF. CDR3 DNA sequence: TGTGCCAGCAGCTTAGGTCGGTTAAACACCGGGGAGCTGTTTTTT.

The rearrangement uses TRBV6-5 and TRBJ2-5; TRBD2 aligns across 10 bases. Looked up from germline, CDR1 is MNHEY and CDR2 is SVGAGI. The CDR3 runs 15 residues. After removal of 5 bases from V and 4 bases from J, the junction contained 7 bases not matched to a gene. The CDR3 DNA reads TGTGCCAGCAGTCCCCCCAGCGGGGGGGCAGAGACCCAGTACTTC. It translates to CASSPPSGGAETQYF.

V usage is TRBV15 and J usage is TRBJ2-7; TRBD2 matches at 8 bases. CDR3 length: 15 residues. J was trimmed by 2 bases and V by 3 bases; bases with no gene match: 6. Germline V gene sequence: CDR1 LNHNV, CDR2 YYDKDF (reference sequence). The CDR3 spells CATSRAGLGTYEQYF. CDR3 DNA: TGTGCCACCAGCAGGGCGGGACTAGGAACCTACGAGCAGTACTTC.

The DNA of the CDR3 is TGTGCCAGCTGGGGCAGGGGTAAAAATGAGCAGTTCTTC. Its translation: CASWGRGKNEQFF. The chain uses TRBV2 and TRBJ2-1, with D possibly matching TRBD1 (6 bases). Germline CDR1 is SNHLY and CDR2 is FYNNEI. The CDR3 extends over 13 amino acids. The V and J ends lost 8 bases and 7 bases respectively, with 15 bases between them.

The chain has TRBV5-1 and TRBJ2-1; TRBD2 matches 8 bases. The CDR3 is made up of 17 amino acids. Germline V gene data show CDR1 as SGHRS and CDR2 as YFSETQ. J lost 0 bases, V lost 3 bases, and 8 bases had no gene match. The CDR3 region has the DNA TGCGCCAGCAGCTCTAACTCCCTAGCGGGCTCCTACAATGAGCAGTTCTTC. Amino acids: CASSSNSLAGSYNEQFF.

This chain joins TRBV6-5 and TRBJ1-2, with 9 bases matching TRBD1. The V gene's germline CDR1 is MNHEY and CDR2 SVGAGI. The J segment lost 6 bases and the V segment lost 3 bases, leaving 8 bases of the junction unmatched. The length of the CDR3 is 15 residues. The CDR3 bases are TGTGCCAGCAGTTATACGAAACAGGGGGCAAATGGCTACACCTTC. Encoded protein: CASSYTKQGANGYTF.

This clone was seen once. The chain recombines TRBV27 with TRBJ1-4; 8 nucleotides line up with TRBD1. The CDR3 has 15 amino acids. Germline CDR1 and CDR2: MNHEY and SMNVEV (reference sequence). Trimming removed 8 bases from V and 3 bases from J; junction bases left unmatched: 8. CDR3 amino acids: CASGQGAGANEKLFF. In DNA, the CDR3 is TGTGCCAGCGGGCAGGGGGCCGGAGCTAATGAAAAACTGTTTTTT.

The chain combines TRBV7-6 with TRBJ2-2; possibly TRBD1 for D (6 bases). Germline V lookup: CDR1 SGHVS, CDR2 FNYEAQ. The CDR3 totals 16 residues. Trimming pared 1 base from V and 0 bases from J, leaving 9 bases between. CDR3 coding DNA: TGTGCCAGCAGCTTAGTCCCAGGGGCGAACACCGGGGAGCTGTTTTTT. It specifies CASSLVPGANTGELFF.

The genes are TRBV27 and TRBJ1-5; D ambiguous. CDR3 length equals 12 residues. Germline loops: CDR1 MNHEY, CDR2 SMNVEV (reference sequence). V lost 8 bases to trimming and J lost 9 bases, with 14 bases between them. DNA of the CDR3: TGTGCCAGCGAGGCCCGGTCGATGCCCCAGCATTTT. Translation: CASEARSMPQHF.